A single sample gave rise to the 26 T cell receptor beta chains below, sequenced in a study of CD8+CD57+ T cells in acquired aplastic anemia. TCR beta VDJ and CDR3 were profiled, and genomic DNA was the template. TCRdb reanalysed the reads using MiXCR and keeps one entry per CDR3 protein. The data hold 400,000 to 450,000 distinct CDR3 sequences, with roughly 68% observed a single time. The sequencing sample was made of sorted CD4+, CD8+, or CD8+CD57+ T cells (not recorded which) from PBMCs. Receptors were obtained from a human donor in good health, serving as a control.

This rearrangement joins TRBV29-1 to TRBJ1-1; 9 bases align to TRBD1. The V gene end was trimmed by 3 bases and the J gene end by 6 bases; junction bases not matched to a gene: 5. Germline CDR1 reads SQVTM; CDR2 reads ANQGSEA. The CDR3 runs 13 residues. CDR3 nucleotide sequence: TGCAGCGTTGAGCGACAGGGGGGATCTGAAGCTTTCTTT. It yields the protein CSVERQGGSEAFF.

CDR3 sequence: CASSDGDQETQYF. CDR3 coding DNA: TGTGCCAGTAGTGACGGGGACCAAGAGACCCAGTACTTC. The J gene is TRBJ2-5, the V gene TRBV19; weak D call: TRBD2 (5 bases). The CDR3 spans 13 residues. Per germline, CDR1 LNHDA and CDR2 SQIVND (reference sequence). V lost 5 bases to trimming and J lost 0 bases, with 7 bases between them.

The V gene is TRBV10-3, the J gene TRBJ2-1; D is unclear. The CDR3 loop spans 13 amino acids. V lost 0 bases and J lost 11, with 11 bases in between. Germline loops: CDR1 ENHRY, CDR2 SYGVKD. As DNA, the CDR3 is TGTGCCATCAGTGAGTCAACTTTTAATAAGCAGTTCTTC. Its protein is CAISESTFNKQFF.

CDR3 DNA sequence: TGTACCAGCAGCATCGAGACAGGGAACTCCTACGAGCAGTACTTC. Its translation is CTSSIETGNSYEQYF. The chain combines TRBV7-2 with TRBJ2-7; 7 nucleotides match TRBD1. Germline CDR1 SGHTA, CDR2 FQGNSA. The length of the CDR3 is 15 residues. The V and J ends lost 5 bases and 0 bases, in that order; junction bases with no gene match: 7.

The chain recombines TRBV7-2 with TRBJ2-5, with 8 bases aligning to TRBD2. CDR1 is SGHTA, CDR2 FQGNSA, per germline. This CDR3 comprises 14 residues. V trimming: 4 bases; J trimming: 10 bases; junction bases outside the gene matches: 11. The CDR3 sequence: CASSSQAGVGYQYF. The CDR3, as DNA: TGTGCCAGCAGCTCGCAAGCGGGGGTGGGATACCAGTACTTC.

Comment on this clonotype: At one of its ends the junction is not consistent with the germline gene, which may arise from a read error. This rearrangement joins TRBV15 to TRBJ1-1; D might be TRBD1 (5 bases). CDR1 LNHNV and CDR2 YYDKDF come from the germline V gene (reference sequence). There are 15 residues in the CDR3. The chain's CDR3 is CATSSLSSVDTEALF. CDR3 DNA: TGTGCCACCAGCAGCCTATCGTCGGTGGACACTGAAGCTCTCTTT.

J is TRBJ2-7 and V is TRBV7-7; weak D call: TRBD1 (6 bases). Germline V gene lookup returns CDR1 SSHAT and CDR2 FNYEAQ (reference sequence). The CDR3 runs 14 residues. V dropped 5 bases and J dropped 3 bases, with 14 bases sitting between them. CDR3 nucleotides: TGTGCCAGCAGCGAGGTCGCAGGGGACTACGAGCAGTACTTC. It encodes CASSEVAGDYEQYF. Full variable domain (outside the CDR3, taken from reference TRBV7-7 and TRBJ2-7): GAGVSQSPRYKVTKRGQDVTLRCDPISSHATLYWYQQALGQGPEFLTYFNYEAQPDKSGLPSDRFSAERPEGSISTLTIQRTEQRDSAMYRCASSEVAGDYEQYFGPGTRLTVT.

Ten or more counts support this clonotype. The chain joins TRBV9 to TRBJ2-2; 13 nucleotides line up with TRBD2. V lost 4 bases to trimming and J lost 3 bases; unmatched junction nucleotides: 15. Germline V lookup: CDR1 SGDLS, CDR2 YYNGEE. The CDR3 contains 20 residues. The CDR3 bases are TGTGCCAGCAGCCCAGATCCGTTGACTAGCGGGGGGCGCGACACCGGGGAGCTGTTTTTT. This codes for CASSPDPLTSGGRDTGELFF.

This clonotype has at least ten counts. The chain is built from TRBV12-3 or TRBV12-4 and TRBJ2-7; D is undetermined. The CDR3 length is 15 residues. The V gene lost 2 bases and the J gene lost 3 bases, with 14 bases spanning the gap. This CDR3 reads CASSLRATSYYEQYF. CDR3 DNA: TGTGCCAGCAGTTTACGGGCGACTTCTTACTACGAGCAGTACTTC.

The genes are TRBV19 and TRBJ1-1; unclear D gene. The CDR3 has 12 amino acids. The V and J ends lost 4 bases and 4 bases respectively, with 7 bases between them. CDR1 and CDR2 (germline): LNHDA, SQIVND (reference sequence). The DNA for the CDR3 is TGTGCCAGTAGTAAATACGGCACTGAAGCTTTCTTT. Translation gives CASSKYGTEAFF.

The rearrangement links TRBV10-3 to TRBJ2-7, with 8 bases matching TRBD1. J was trimmed by 5 bases and V by 11 bases; bases with no gene match: 14. Germline CDR1 and CDR2: ENHRY and SYGVKD. The CDR3 totals 14 residues. The CDR3 DNA follows: TGTGCCGGCACCACCGGACAGGGTGGGAACGAGCAGTACTTC. Protein sequence: CAGTTGQGGNEQYF.

Note on this clonotype: Compared with germline, one end of the junction differs, possibly owing to a read error. The chain carries TRBV7-2 and TRBJ2-5; unclear D gene. The CDR3 has 12 amino acids. The germline CDR1 and CDR2 sequences are SGHTA and FQGNSA. The CDR3 region is CASRRRWAAQHF. In DNA form, the CDR3 reads TGCGCCAGCAGGCGGAGATGGGCGGCTCAGCACTTC.

This clonotype was counted only a few times. This chain joins TRBV10-3 and TRBJ1-2; D is uncertain. V shed 6 bases and J shed 0 bases, with 8 bases lying between them. CDR1 ENHRY and CDR2 SYGVKD come from the germline V gene. The CDR3 covers 13 residues. In DNA form, the CDR3 reads TGTGCCATCAGCTCAGAAGCTAACTATGGCTACACCTTC. This sequence encodes CAISSEANYGYTF.

In regard to this clonotype: The DNA is left out, because the CDR3 cannot be placed on it with certainty; the CDR3 is given as TCRdb lists it. The chain has TRBV13 and TRBJ2-1; the DNA was not used to check the table's D call, TRBD1. Germline CDR1 and CDR2: PRHDT and FYEKMQ (reference sequence). The CDR3 spans 22 residues, counting both ends. This CDR3 is CDSSLYICSAYSRRGRFNEQFF.

This clonotype was picked up a small number of times. This chain links TRBV10-3 with TRBJ2-5; possibly TRBD1 for D (6 bases). This CDR3 comprises 12 residues. Trimming stripped 4 bases from V and 5 bases from J, with 8 bases between. CDR1 is ENHRY and CDR2 is SYGVKD in the germline V gene. As DNA, the CDR3 is TGTGCCATCAGTGCTACAGGGGAGACCCAGTACTTC. It codes for CAISATGETQYF.

This clonotype has at least ten counts. Here the CDR3 reads CASSYSNQGYEQYF. CDR3 coding DNA: TGTGCCAGCAGTTACTCGAATCAGGGCTACGAGCAGTACTTC. This chain joins TRBV6-2 or TRBV6-3 and TRBJ2-7; perhaps TRBD1 as D (5 bases). The CDR3 is 14 amino acids. V lost 0 bases and J lost 3, with 9 bases in between. Germline V CDR1 and CDR2: MNHEY, SVGEGT.

Points on this clonotype: The CDR3 does not end in the conserved phenylalanine or tryptophan, so this is likely a read error. It is unclear where the CDR3 begins or ends on the DNA, so no DNA is shown, and the CDR3 is as TCRdb lists it. The chain combines TRBV7-2 with TRBJ2-5; TRBD1, the table's D call, lacks a check against the DNA. Germline lookup yields CDR1 SGHTA and CDR2 FQGNSA. The CDR3 contains 13 residues when both ends are counted. The CDR3 loop reads CASSMTGGEQPQH.

This clonotype was observed a handful of times. The rearrangement links TRBV19 to TRBJ1-1; D remains unclear. This CDR3 is 14 amino acids long. CDR1 and CDR2 from the germline V gene are LNHDA and SQIVND (reference sequence). Trimming shortened V by 5 bases and J by 1 base, and 11 bases separated the two germline ends. The CDR3: CASSGPSGNTEAFF. CDR3 DNA sequence: TGTGCCAGTAGTGGACCCAGTGGGAACACTGAAGCTTTCTTT.

There are many counts of this clonotype. V and J are TRBV29-1 and TRBJ1-1; D gene ambiguous. CDR3 length equals 14 residues. The V end was cut by 3 bases, the J end by 2 bases, with 13 bases between. Germline V lookup: CDR1 SQVTM, CDR2 ANQGSEA. CDR3 sequence: CSVESLVRNTEAFF. CDR3 bases: TGCAGCGTTGAGTCTCTAGTGCGAAACACTGAAGCTTTCTTT.

This clonotype was found many times. This rearrangement joins TRBV19 to TRBJ2-7, with D maybe TRBD1 (6 bases). Deletions cut 8 bases from V and 0 bases from J, with 17 bases between. The CDR3 covers 15 residues. Germline V gene sequence: CDR1 LNHDA, CDR2 SQIVND (reference sequence). As DNA, the CDR3 is TGTGCCAGTGTGGTCGGCCAGGGGAGCTCCTACGAGCAGTACTTC. Its protein product is CASVVGQGSSYEQYF.

Regarding this clonotype: One end of the junction varies from germline; a read error may be responsible. This chain uses TRBV7-2 with TRBJ2-3, with 7 bases identical to TRBD1. The J call may be faulty, since TRBJ2-7 better matches the DNA end. In germline, CDR1 is SGHTA, CDR2 FQGNSA. The CDR3 loop spans 13 amino acids. The CDR3 DNA follows: TGTGCCAGCAAGGACAGGAGCTCCTACGCGCAGTACTTC. Its translation is CASKDRSSYAQYF.

The chain joins TRBV7-2 to TRBJ2-7; TRBD1 matches 8 bases. This CDR3 region has 14 residues. After removal of 3 bases from V and 3 bases from J, the junction contained 4 bases not matched to a gene. Looked up from germline, CDR1 is SGHTA and CDR2 is FQGNSA. CDR3 sequence: CASSFRQGSYEQYF. DNA of the CDR3: TGTGCCAGCAGCTTTCGACAGGGGAGCTACGAGCAGTACTTC. The entire variable domain, with the rest obtained from reference TRBV7-2 and TRBJ2-7, is as follows: GAGVSQSPSNKVTEKGKDVELRCDPISGHTALYWYRQSLGQGLEFLIYFQGNSAPDKSGLPSDRFSAERTGGSVSTLTIQRTQQEDSAVYLCASSFRQGSYEQYFGPGTRLTVT.

The chain couples TRBV7-8 to TRBJ1-3; weak D call: TRBD1 (5 bases). The CDR3 is 17 residues long. Trimming left V 1 base short and J 9 bases short, with 22 bases between. Germline CDR1 SGHVS, CDR2 FQNEAQ. The CDR3 bases are TGTGCCAGCAGCTTAGAAATGGTTTCTTGGGGGGATGGCACCATATATTTT. The encoded protein is CASSLEMVSWGDGTIYF.

This clonotype showed up just once. The chain has TRBV20-1 and TRBJ2-7; no firm D call. There are 14 residues in the CDR3. V lost 0 bases and J 5 bases, leaving 14 bases between the germline ends. Germline CDR1 DFQATT, CDR2 SNEGSKA (reference sequence). CDR3 nucleotides: TGCAGTGCTAGAGATGTTTACCGAGACAACGAGCAGTACTTC. It specifies CSARDVYRDNEQYF.

V is TRBV5-1 and J is TRBJ2-5; D is undetermined. The germline gives CDR1 SGHRS, CDR2 YFSETQ. Trimming removed 0 bases at V and 4 bases at J, with 13 bases between. This CDR3 is 15 amino acids long. The CDR3, as DNA: TGCGCCAGCAGCTTGGGGGGTAGGATAGGAGAGACCCAGTACTTC. Its protein is CASSLGGRIGETQYF.

This clonotype was detected once. This chain's CDR3 is CASSPRTLAAQYYF. The DNA of the CDR3 is TGTGCCAGCAGCCCCAGGACTCTAGCCGCCCAGTACTACTTC. The gene calls are TRBV7-2 and TRBJ2-7; tentatively, D is TRBD2 (5 bases). CDR3 size: 14 residues. The germline gives CDR1 SGHTA, CDR2 FQGNSA. Trimming took off 5 bases at V and 13 bases at J, with 24 bases between the two ends.